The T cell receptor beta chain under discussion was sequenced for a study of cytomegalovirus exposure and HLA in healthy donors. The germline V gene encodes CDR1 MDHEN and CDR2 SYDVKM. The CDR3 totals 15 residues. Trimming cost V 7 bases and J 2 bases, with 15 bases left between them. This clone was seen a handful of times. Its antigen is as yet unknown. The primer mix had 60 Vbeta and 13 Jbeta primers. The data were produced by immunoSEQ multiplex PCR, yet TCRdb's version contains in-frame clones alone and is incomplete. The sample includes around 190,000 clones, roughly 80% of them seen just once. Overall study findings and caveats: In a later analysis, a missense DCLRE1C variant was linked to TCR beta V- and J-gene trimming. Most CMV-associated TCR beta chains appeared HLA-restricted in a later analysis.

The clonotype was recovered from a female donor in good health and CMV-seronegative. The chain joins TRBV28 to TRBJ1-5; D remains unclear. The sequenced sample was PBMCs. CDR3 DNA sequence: TGTGCCAGCAATCTAGCGTCTTTTGGCAATCAGCCCCAGCATTTT. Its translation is CASNLASFGNQPQHF.